These 18 T cell receptor beta chains were all obtained from the same sample, sequenced in a study of T cell repertoires in cytomegalovirus infection. Each CDR3 protein gets one entry after TCRdb re-called the reads with MiXCR. Altogether fewer than 550,000 distinct CDR3 sequences are present, over 9% being singletons, with the ten largest covering about 10%. Sequencing was done on a sample of PBMCs. The receptor source for this set is a human donor in good health (CMV status not recorded). Some clones in this sample may be carry-over from other donors' samples.

The chain combines TRBV24-1 with TRBJ2-1; 9 nucleotides match TRBD2. This CDR3 spans 16 amino acids. In germline, CDR1 is KGHDR, CDR2 SFDVKD. With V trimmed by 4 bases and J by 2 bases, 5 bases remained unmatched. The CDR3 here is CATSDPLAGPYNEQFF. CDR3 bases: TGTGCCACCAGTGACCCACTAGCGGGTCCCTACAATGAGCAGTTCTTC.

This clonotype was seen many times. The V call is TRBV7-8, the J call TRBJ1-5; no clear D gene. The CDR3 spans 15 residues. The V end was cut by 1 base, the J end by 0 bases, with 7 bases between. Per germline, CDR1 SGHVS and CDR2 FQNEAQ. The chain's CDR3 is CASSLGGNSNQPQHF. The CDR3 DNA is TGTGCCAGCAGCTTAGGCGGGAATAGCAATCAGCCCCAGCATTTT. The variable domain in full, completed from reference TRBV7-8 and TRBJ1-5, reads GAGVSQSPRYKVAKRGQDVALRCDPISGHVSLFWYQQALGQGPEFLTYFQNEAQLDKSGLPSDRFFAERPEGSVSTLKIQRTQQEDSAVYLCASSLGGNSNQPQHFGDGTRLSIL.

This clonotype has ten or more counts. The rearrangement joins TRBV3-1 to TRBJ1-1; D not resolved. This CDR3 is 16 amino acids long. V dropped 1 base and J dropped 0 bases, with 12 bases sitting between them. Germline V gene sequence: CDR1 LGHDT, CDR2 YNNKEL (reference sequence). The CDR3 reads CASSQGGPQMNTEAFF. The CDR3 nucleotides are TGTGCCAGCAGCCAAGGAGGTCCCCAAATGAACACTGAAGCTTTCTTT.

This clonotype showed up many times. The chain joins TRBV12-3 or TRBV12-4 to TRBJ2-7; 7 bases align to TRBD1. The CDR3 has 13 amino acids. V lost 3 bases to trimming and J lost 5 bases; unmatched junction nucleotides: 4. CDR3 region: CASSFKGAHEQYF. In DNA, the CDR3 is TGTGCCAGCAGTTTTAAGGGGGCCCACGAGCAGTACTTC.

This clonotype was detected ten times or more. This rearrangement joins TRBV7-4 to TRBJ1-5, with D unresolved. Trimming took off 6 bases at V and 5 bases at J, with 2 bases between the two ends. The CDR3 sequence is 10 residues long. Germline CDR1 SGHVT, CDR2 SQSDAQ. The CDR3 here is CASSDQPQHF. CDR3 bases: TGTGCCAGCAGTGATCAGCCCCAGCATTTT.

This clonotype has more than one count but fewer than ten. The rearrangement uses TRBV19 and TRBJ2-5, with D hard to call. Trimming took 3 bases from V and 3 from J, leaving 8 bases between them. There are 13 residues in the CDR3. Germline V gives CDR1 LNHDA, CDR2 SQIVND (reference sequence). In DNA form, the CDR3 reads TGTGCCAGTAGTATCGTGGCAGAAGAGACCCAGTACTTC. Protein sequence: CASSIVAEETQYF.

This chain uses TRBV29-1 with TRBJ2-3, with D possibly being TRBD2 (5 bases). Per the germline V gene, CDR1 is SQVTM and CDR2 is ANQGSEA. This CDR3 has 12 amino acids. Trimming removed 4 bases from V and 2 bases from J, with 7 bases in between. This chain's CDR3 is CSVVGDTDTQYF. The CDR3 DNA sequence: TGCAGCGTTGTGGGAGACACAGATACGCAGTATTTT.

This chain uses TRBV4-2 with TRBJ2-7; D ambiguous. The CDR3 is made up of 14 amino acids. V was trimmed by 4 bases and J by 6 bases, leaving 16 bases between them. The germline V gene has CDR1 LGHNA and CDR2 YNFKEQ. For the CDR3, the DNA is TGTGCCAGCAGCCCCGGCCGAGCGACGGGCGAGCAGTACTTC. Translating it yields CASSPGRATGEQYF.

This chain uses TRBV28 with TRBJ1-5; D is ambiguous. Trimming removed 7 bases at V and 0 bases at J, with 13 bases between. The CDR3 is 15 residues long. The V gene's germline CDR1 is MDHEN and CDR2 SYDVKM. CDR3 sequence (DNA): TGTGCCAGCATATTTGAGAGCTATAGCAATCAGCCCCAGCATTTT. Translating it yields CASIFESYSNQPQHF.

This clonotype has more than one count but fewer than ten. The chain has TRBV5-1 and TRBJ2-1; D gene ambiguous. From germline, CDR1 is SGHRS and CDR2 YFSETQ. Trimming shortened V by 4 bases and J by 10 bases, and 15 bases separated the two germline ends. The CDR3 totals 13 residues. CDR3 sequence (DNA): TGCGCCAGCAGCCCAATAGGTGGCAGGGAGCAGTTCTTC. It codes for CASSPIGGREQFF.

To note about this clonotype: A much larger clone lies one base from this, so it may be a read error. The chain has TRBV12-5 and TRBJ1-6, with 9 positions matching TRBD1. The CDR3 runs 14 residues. The germline CDR1 and CDR2 sequences are LGHNT and FRNRAP. CDR3 loop: CPSVGQGRNSPLHF. DNA of the CDR3: TGTCCTAGTGTGGGACAGGGACGTAATTCACCCCTCCACTTT.

The table lists this clonotype with many counts. The chain carries TRBV6-2 or TRBV6-3 and TRBJ2-7; either TRBD1 or TRBD2 may fit D (5 bases each). Trimming cost V 2 bases and J 3 bases, with 11 bases left between them. Germline CDR1 and CDR2: MNHEY and SVGEGT. The CDR3 contains 14 residues. The CDR3 DNA reads as TGTGCCAGCAGTTACCCGGGACGGCGCTACGAGCAGTACTTC. It specifies CASSYPGRRYEQYF.

The gene calls are TRBV7-9 and TRBJ1-1, with D unclear. V lost 5 bases, J lost 6 bases, and 22 bases lay in between. CDR1 and CDR2 (germline): SEHNR, FQNEAQ (reference sequence). This CDR3 is built from 16 residues. Here the CDR3 DNA reads TGTGCCAGCAGCCCCCCCGACCCACAGAAGATGGCTGAAGCTTTCTTT. It codes for CASSPPDPQKMAEAFF.

There are many counts of this clonotype. This rearrangement joins TRBV6-1 to TRBJ2-7; 9 bases line up with TRBD2. After removal of 6 bases from V and 1 base from J, the junction contained 1 base not matched to a gene. CDR3 length: 13 residues. Germline V gene data show CDR1 as MNHNS and CDR2 as SASEGT. As DNA, the CDR3 is TGTGCCAGCAGGCGGGGGGGTTCCTACGAGCAGTACTTC. Translated, it gives CASRRGGSYEQYF.

The chain is built from TRBV20-1 and TRBJ1-2, with 10 bases matching TRBD1. The V and J ends lost 3 bases and 9 bases, in that order; junction bases with no gene match: 13. CDR1 is DFQATT, CDR2 SNEGSKA, per germline (reference sequence). The CDR3 has 15 amino acids. The CDR3 DNA is TGCAGTGCTAGGGAGTTTGGGACAGGGGATCTGAGCTACACCTTC. Encoded protein: CSAREFGTGDLSYTF.

This clonotype was observed many times. The chain uses TRBV6-5 and TRBJ2-7, with 7 bases identical to TRBD2. This CDR3 is built from 14 residues. Looked up from germline, CDR1 is MNHEY and CDR2 is SVGAGI. The V gene end was trimmed by 6 bases and the J gene end by 2 bases; junction bases not matched to a gene: 7. CDR3 in DNA: TGTGCCAGCAGGTCCGGGACTACCACCTACGAGCAGTACTTC. Residues: CASRSGTTTYEQYF.

This rearrangement joins TRBV11-2 to TRBJ2-1; D remains ambiguous. V gave up 1 base and J gave up 9 bases, with 10 bases separating them. Germline assignment: CDR1 SGHAT and CDR2 FQNNGV. This CDR3 spans 13 amino acids. The CDR3, as DNA: TGTGCCAGCAGCTTAGGTAGGGTAAGTGAGCAGTTCTTC. As protein: CASSLGRVSEQFF.

This clonotype was recorded at least ten times. The J gene is TRBJ1-2, the V gene TRBV12-3 or TRBV12-4; 8 bases align to TRBD1. V shed 5 bases, J shed 5 bases, and the junction held 7 bases outside the gene matches. The CDR3 has 14 amino acids. CDR3 sequence (DNA): TGTGCCAGCAGTAGGGGAGGGACAGGATATGGCTACACCTTC. Translating it yields CASSRGGTGYGYTF.